The sequence of this T cell receptor (beta chain) was determined in a study of T cell repertoires in cytomegalovirus infection. Overall study context: Shared public TCR beta signatures pointed to both CMV infection and a matching HLA type.

TCRdb passed the reads through MiXCR, listing each CDR3 protein once. The data hold about 140,000 distinct CDR3 sequences, with about 6% observed a single time. This clonotype was picked up many times. Antigen specificity is unknown. Trimming cost V 2 bases and J 10 bases, with 21 bases left between them. The CDR3 is 15 amino acids. Germline assignment: CDR1 SGHTA and CDR2 FQGNSA. Overall study findings and caveats: Ex vivo responses were dominated by HLA-C-restricted CMV-specific TCR beta clonotypes. Cumulative frequency (of public TCR beta family members) identified carriers of CMV plus the relevant HLA.

The clonotype comes from a human donor in good health (CMV status not recorded). Some clones in this sample may be carry-over from other donors' samples. Sequences were obtained from PBMCs. The V gene is TRBV7-2, the J gene TRBJ2-7; the D gene could be TRBD1 or TRBD2 (6 bases each). CDR3 sequence reads: CASSLSGDTLFGQYF. The CDR3 DNA reads TGTGCCAGCAGCTTATCGGGGGACACCCTTTTCGGACAGTACTTC.